The rows below give T cell receptor beta chains drawn from one sample of a study of blood T cells in healthy people across ages. Using its own MiXCR run on the 5' RACE reads, TCRdb lists one record per CDR3 protein. The sample consists of around 500,000 distinct CDR3 sequences, around half of them appearing once. The specimen sequenced was blood. Every receptor here comes from a man aged 80 or over in good health. CDR3s include the opening cysteine and the closing phenylalanine or tryptophan.

len	v_gene	j_gene	CDR3aa
18	TRBV6-2/TRBV6-3	NA	CASSYSRLAGEGRGEQYF
16	TRBV29-1	TRBJ2-1	CSVELWTSGSYNEQFF
15	TRBV7-9	TRBJ2-2	CASSPGLGNTGELFF
14	TRBV27	TRBJ2-3	CTSSPGPERDTQYF
13	TRBV6-6	TRBJ1-4	CASRGQGSEKLFF
15	TRBV6-2/TRBV6-3	TRBJ2-1	CASRPLAGGANEQFF
12	TRBV7-9	TRBJ1-5	CATRSLGEPQHF
17	TRBV7-6	TRBJ2-5	CASSPVLDSPSYNEQYF
15	TRBV6-2/TRBV6-3	TRBJ1-5	CASSPLQVGNQPQHF
14	TRBV6-2/TRBV6-3	TRBJ1-6	CASTAGRVNSPLHF
13	TRBV30	NA	CAWTRTGTYEQYF
13	TRBV3-1	TRBJ2-1	CASSQVGTIRQFF
16	TRBV7-6	TRBJ2-1	CASSLEGGHEYNEQFF
17	TRBV28	TRBJ2-7	CASSPRMSGSASYEQYF
14	TRBV7-9	TRBJ2-1	CASSSGLADNEQFF
15	TRBV6-6	TRBJ2-1	CASSTQGGGTVEQFF
13	TRBV7-2	TRBJ2-1	CASSASSYNEQFF
12	TRBV27	TRBJ2-7	CASSLFGNEQYF
13	TRBV5-4	TRBJ2-1	CAGSGNFYNEQFF
13	TRBV6-2/TRBV6-3	TRBJ2-1	CASSGMNYNEQFF
19	TRBV24-1	TRBJ2-1	CATSDSQDRVRGTYNEQFF
11	TRBV30	NA	CAWSVSHEQYF
14	TRBV12-3/TRBV12-4	TRBJ2-3	CASSLSRETDTQYF
14	TRBV10-3	TRBJ1-2	CANSEGAGSYGYTF
14	TRBV20-1	TRBJ2-5	CSAPGREWSETQYF
14	TRBV4-3	TRBJ2-7	CASSQVSESNEQYF
16	TRBV5-1	TRBJ2-3	CASSLDQGGGTDTQYF
12	TRBV7-3	TRBJ2-3	CASSFGQDTQYF
15	TRBV24-1	TRBJ2-1	CATSDLRPGDCEQFF
16	TRBV5-1	TRBJ2-4	CASSQESDSRGNIQYF
14	TRBV20-1	TRBJ2-7	CSARPGQATYEQYF
13	TRBV7-2	TRBJ2-5	CASREGGQETQYF
15	TRBV5-1	TRBJ2-7	CASSPGTGISYEQYF
12	TRBV29-1	TRBJ1-1	CSENRGRTEAFF
16	TRBV20-1	TRBJ2-1	CSARDPGGSSYNEQFF
12	TRBV6-5	TRBJ2-7	CASSSGGNEQYF
13	TRBV7-2	TRBJ1-2	CASSGDIWYGYTF
14	TRBV20-1	TRBJ2-7	CSARRGTRSYKQYF
13	TRBV7-2	TRBJ2-1	CASSLESGRRQFF
16	TRBV20-1	TRBJ1-2	CSASRGGNHYGYGYTF
14	TRBV20-1	TRBJ1-2	CSARDPYGAGGYTF
15	TRBV28	TRBJ2-3	CASNPTGDYTDTQYF
14	TRBV5-1	TRBJ2-3	CASFPGTYTDTQYF
15	TRBV4-1	TRBJ1-2	CASSQGRDRNYGYTF
15	TRBV5-5	TRBJ2-3	CASSFQRGATDTQYF
13	TRBV20-1	TRBJ2-3	CSANQDPTDTQYF
15	TRBV7-2	NA	CASSGLAGGHYEQYF
12	TRBV2	TRBJ2-7	CASEGLFYEQYF
13	TRBV7-2	TRBJ1-1	CASSQGQGAEAFF
16	TRBV7-2	TRBJ2-6	CASSLARGFGANVLTF
13	TRBV24-1	TRBJ2-5	CATSQGGGETQYF
14	TRBV12-3/TRBV12-4	TRBJ1-1	CASSLLGLVAEAFF
13	TRBV20-1	TRBJ1-2	CSAREGGIYGYTF
14	TRBV20-1	NA	CSARQLEGAGEQYF
14	TRBV3-1	TRBJ1-1	CASSHSTGDTEAFF
10	TRBV7-8	TRBJ2-3	CASSPEKKYF
15	TRBV2	TRBJ1-6	CASSVGPGDNSPLHF